The 29 T cell receptor beta chains presented below share a single source sample, sequenced in a study of blood T cell repertoires in COVID-19. Produced via immunoSEQ multiplex PCR; TCRdb's table is partial and in-frame only. The sample consists of 150,000 to 160,000 clones, under 90% of them appearing once. Sequenced material: peripheral blood. These receptors were collected from a man aged 55 to 69 with acute or convalescent COVID-19.

This clone was counted once. This chain links TRBV2 with TRBJ2-5; D perhaps matches TRBD2 (6 bases). Trimming cost V 5 bases and J 7 bases, with 17 bases left between them. CDR3 size: 14 residues. Germline lookup yields CDR1 SNHLY and CDR2 FYNNEI. CDR3 in DNA: TGTGCCAGCAGTTCAGGGCTGGGACTTGGGACCCAGTACTTC. Amino acids: CASSSGLGLGTQYF.

The chain has TRBV28 and TRBJ2-7, with 9 nucleotides matching TRBD1. The CDR3 contains 12 residues. Germline assignment: CDR1 MDHEN and CDR2 SYDVKM. V shed 8 bases and J 2 bases; nucleotides not matched to a gene: 1. The CDR3 region has the DNA TGTGCCAGCCGGGACAGGGCCTACGAGCAGTACTTC. Translating gives CASRDRAYEQYF.

The CDR3 region is CASSPPLAGSEQFF. In DNA form, the CDR3 reads TGTGCCAGCTCACCACCGCTAGCGGGATCTGAGCAGTTCTTC. The rearrangement links TRBV18 to TRBJ2-1; TRBD2 matches at 9 bases. From germline, CDR1 is KGHSH and CDR2 LQKENI. V lost 0 bases, J lost 9 bases, and 3 bases stayed unmatched. CDR3 length: 14 amino acids.

This clone was detected once. The chain recombines TRBV7-8 with TRBJ2-7, with 10 positions matching TRBD2. The CDR3 totals 15 residues. Germline assignment: CDR1 SGHVS and CDR2 FQNEAQ. Germline trimming cut 5 bases from V and 0 bases from J; bases unmatched to any gene: 4. CDR3 nucleotides: TGTGCCAGCAGCATGATAGCGGGGGGCTCCTACGAGCAGTACTTC. Translating gives CASSMIAGGSYEQYF.

This chain links TRBV19 with TRBJ2-2, with 8 nucleotides matching TRBD1. The CDR3 is 16 amino acids. V lost 6 bases to trimming and J lost 7 bases; unmatched junction nucleotides: 13. Germline V lookup: CDR1 LNHDA, CDR2 SQIVND (reference sequence). The chain's CDR3 is CASRPPVGQDRGELFF. CDR3 bases: TGTGCCAGTAGACCCCCCGTGGGACAGGACCGCGGGGAGCTGTTTTTT. The full variable domain, rest sourced from reference TRBV19 and TRBJ2-2, is DGGITQSPKYLFRKEGQNVTLSCEQNLNHDAMYWYRQDPGQGLRLIYYSQIVNDFQKGDIAEGYSVSREKKESFPLTVTSAQKNPTAFYLCASRPPVGQDRGELFFGEGSRLTVL.

In this sample, this clone turned up once. This chain links TRBV7-2 with TRBJ2-1; D unclear. Germline-derived CDR1 and CDR2 are SGHTA and FQGNSA. CDR3 size: 16 residues. V lost 1 base and J lost 4, with 14 bases in between. The CDR3 bases are TGTGCCAGCAGCTTAGTCGAGAGTCCAATTTACAATGAGCAGTTCTTC. This sequence encodes CASSLVESPIYNEQFF.

This chain connects TRBV20-1 to TRBJ1-2; 7 bases align to TRBD1. The V gene end was trimmed by 4 bases and the J gene end by 5 bases; junction bases not matched to a gene: 7. Germline CDR1 DFQATT, CDR2 SNEGSKA (reference sequence). The CDR3 sequence is 13 residues long. CDR3 amino acids: CSAIDRVLYGYTF. The DNA for the CDR3 is TGCAGTGCTATTGACAGGGTTCTGTATGGCTACACCTTC.

This chain joins TRBV7-2 and TRBJ1-1, with 7 positions matching TRBD1. The CDR3 loop spans 14 amino acids. The V gene's germline CDR1 is SGHTA and CDR2 FQGNSA. The ends lost 5 bases at V and 7 bases at J; junction bases unmatched: 10. For the CDR3, the DNA is TGTGCCAGCAGCACCCGACAGGGCTTTAATGAAGCTTTCTTT. This translates into CASSTRQGFNEAFF.

V and J are TRBV4-3 and TRBJ2-3; possibly TRBD2 for D (5 bases). The CDR3 runs 15 residues. V gave up 0 bases and J gave up 6 bases, with 13 bases separating them. Germline lookup yields CDR1 LGHNA and CDR2 YSLEER. The CDR3 nucleotides are TGCGCCAGCAGCCAAGAATCCCACGACTACGATACGCAGTATTTT. Amino acid sequence: CASSQESHDYDTQYF.

The V gene is TRBV11-2, the J gene TRBJ1-5; possibly TRBD1 for D (5 bases). The V gene's germline CDR1 is SGHAT and CDR2 FQNNGV. V shed 0 bases and J shed 7 bases, with 10 bases lying between them. This CDR3 has 14 amino acids. The CDR3 spells CASSLDKGIQPQHF. CDR3 bases: TGTGCCAGCAGCTTAGATAAGGGGATCCAGCCCCAGCATTTT.

This rearrangement joins TRBV5-4 to TRBJ2-7; 11 nucleotides agree with TRBD2. The V gene end was trimmed by 6 bases and the J gene end by 5 bases; junction bases not matched to a gene: 7. This CDR3 comprises 14 residues. Germline lookup yields CDR1 SGHNT and CDR2 YYREEE (reference sequence). The CDR3 DNA follows: TGTGCCAGCAAACTAGCGGGAGAAGGGCACGAGCAGTACTTC. Amino acids: CASKLAGEGHEQYF.

The genes are TRBV28 and TRBJ2-5, with 8 bases identical to TRBD1. Germline V lookup: CDR1 MDHEN, CDR2 SYDVKM. This CDR3 has 13 residues. V was pared by 8 bases and J by 3 bases, with 5 bases of the junction left unmatched. This chain's CDR3 is CASEYRGKETQYF. The DNA of the CDR3 is TGTGCCAGCGAGTACAGGGGGAAAGAGACCCAGTACTTC.

The V gene is TRBV9, the J gene TRBJ1-1; D perhaps matches TRBD1 (5 bases). Per germline, CDR1 SGDLS and CDR2 YYNGEE. This CDR3 region has 15 residues. V was clipped by 2 bases and J by 1 base, with 12 bases between them. The CDR3 DNA reads TGTGCCAGCAGCGTCCAAGGACAACAGAACACTGAAGCTTTCTTT. This codes for CASSVQGQQNTEAFF.

The chain recombines TRBV21-1 with TRBJ2-7; TRBD1 reflects the table's D call only, with no check against the DNA. TRBV21-1 constitutes a pseudogene. CDR3 length: 14 residues. The CDR3 protein is CASSKARTDYEQYF. The CDR3 region has the DNA TGTGCCAGCAGCAAGGCCAGGACAGACTACGAGCAGTACTTC.

This clone showed up just a few times. The gene calls are TRBV11-2 and TRBJ2-3; D might be TRBD1 (6 bases). The CDR3 is made up of 15 amino acids. Germline lookup yields CDR1 SGHAT and CDR2 FQNNGV. The V gene lost 7 bases and the J gene lost 2 bases, with 16 bases spanning the gap. In nucleotides, the CDR3 is TGTGCCAGCACTCAACTGGGACATCCCACAGATACGCAGTATTTT. It codes for CASTQLGHPTDTQYF.

The chain joins TRBV7-8 to TRBJ2-7; the match to TRBD2 covers 14 bases. The CDR3 contains 15 residues. Trimming removed 5 bases from V and 7 bases from J; junction bases left unmatched: 7. Germline V CDR1 and CDR2: SGHVS, FQNEAQ. In DNA form, the CDR3 reads TGTGCCAGCAGCCCGACTAGCGGGGGGGCTCGGGAGCAGTACTTC. Its protein is CASSPTSGGAREQYF.

The CDR3 DNA sequence: TGTGCCACTCTGGGACAGAGGGGCACTGAAGCTTTCTTT. It specifies CATLGQRGTEAFF. This chain connects TRBV19 to TRBJ1-1; 7 bases are shared with TRBD1. J lost 4 bases, V lost 10 bases, and 9 bases had no gene match. Germline V CDR1 and CDR2: LNHDA, SQIVND (reference sequence). The CDR3 covers 13 residues.

The rearrangement joins TRBV4-1 to TRBJ1-4, with 9 bases identical to TRBD1. The V segment lost 4 bases and the J segment 7 bases; nucleotides outside the gene matches: 10. This CDR3 comprises 16 residues. Germline CDR1 is MGHRA and CDR2 is YSYEKL. Written as DNA, the CDR3 is TGCGCCAGCAGCCGCAAAACTGGGGGACAGGGTGAAAAACTGTTTTTT. Amino acids: CASSRKTGGQGEKLFF.

V gene TRBV5-1 combines with J gene TRBJ1-3; D not certain. This CDR3 has 14 amino acids. Germline V gives CDR1 SGHRS, CDR2 YFSETQ. Trimming pared 4 bases from V and 2 bases from J, leaving 10 bases between. CDR3 coding DNA: TGCGCCAGCAGCACGGGCGGGGCTGGAAACACCATATATTTT. It specifies CASSTGGAGNTIYF.

This clone was found once. The J gene is TRBJ2-2, the V gene TRBV6-1; 11 bases match TRBD1. The CDR3 is made up of 17 amino acids. V shed 4 bases and J 5 bases; nucleotides not matched to a gene: 9. Germline loops: CDR1 MNHNS, CDR2 SASEGT. The DNA of the CDR3 is TGTGCCAGCAGTGTACCGCGGGACAGGGGGGATACCGGGGAGCTGTTTTTT. Translated, it gives CASSVPRDRGDTGELFF.

This clone came up a few times. This chain connects TRBV6-4 to TRBJ2-7; D perhaps matches TRBD2 (5 bases). The CDR3 totals 15 residues. Germline CDR1 is MRHNA and CDR2 is SNTAGT. V gave up 6 bases and J gave up 3 bases, with 18 bases separating them. CDR3 DNA sequence: TGTGCCAGCAGGACGGTCGGGAAGGTGAGCTACGAGCAGTACTTC. This encodes CASRTVGKVSYEQYF.

The chain uses TRBV30 and TRBJ2-7; 11 bases map to TRBD2. The CDR3 runs 17 residues. V lost 3 bases and J lost 6; bases outside the gene matches: 16. Per germline, CDR1 GTSNPN and CDR2 SVGIG (reference sequence). In DNA, the CDR3 is TGTGCCTGGAGAAGGAGCCTGACTAGCGGGATGATCAGCGAGCAGTACTTC. As protein: CAWRRSLTSGMISEQYF.

V and J are TRBV18 and TRBJ1-5; D might be TRBD1 (6 bases). The germline V gene has CDR1 KGHSH and CDR2 LQKENI. The length of the CDR3 is 14 residues. V lost 3 bases to trimming and J lost 4 bases, with 10 bases between them. The CDR3 DNA sequence: TGTGCCAGCTCACCCGACAGGAGTAATCAGCCCCAGCATTTT. Protein sequence: CASSPDRSNQPQHF.

The gene calls are TRBV7-2 and TRBJ1-1; D gene uncertain. V lost 5 bases and J lost 2, with 12 bases in between. CDR1 and CDR2 from the germline V gene are SGHTA and FQGNSA. The CDR3 loop spans 14 amino acids. The CDR3 loop is CASSLNGGNTEAFF. CDR3 in DNA: TGTGCCAGCAGCCTAAACGGAGGAAACACTGAAGCTTTCTTT.

The V gene is TRBV19, the J gene TRBJ2-7; 12 bases agree with TRBD2. With V trimmed by 5 bases and J by 4 bases, 12 bases remained unmatched. The CDR3 has 17 residues. Looked up from germline, CDR1 is LNHDA and CDR2 is SQIVND (reference sequence). CDR3 sequence reads: CASSRPLAGGKNYEQYF. In nucleotides, the CDR3 is TGTGCCAGTAGTCGTCCACTAGCGGGAGGAAAAAATTACGAGCAGTACTTC. Full variable domain (rest looked up from reference TRBV19 and TRBJ2-7): DGGITQSPKYLFRKEGQNVTLSCEQNLNHDAMYWYRQDPGQGLRLIYYSQIVNDFQKGDIAEGYSVSREKKESFPLTVTSAQKNPTAFYLCASSRPLAGGKNYEQYFGPGTRLTVT.

This clone was counted a single time. The CDR3 spells CASSHQAGGSYEQYF. The CDR3 nucleotides are TGTGCCAGCAGCCATCAGGCGGGAGGGTCGTACGAGCAGTACTTC. The chain joins TRBV28 to TRBJ2-7, with 9 bases that match TRBD2. CDR1 is MDHEN and CDR2 is SYDVKM in the germline V gene. The CDR3 runs to 15 residues. V trimming: 6 bases; J trimming: 4 bases; junction bases outside the gene matches: 10.

The chain employs TRBV10-3 and TRBJ1-1, with D hard to call. Germline assignment: CDR1 ENHRY and CDR2 SYGVKD. This CDR3 contains 12 residues. V lost 4 bases, J lost 8 bases, and 11 bases lay in between. CDR3 DNA: TGTGCCATCAGTGGACTTGGCGCGGAAGCTTTCTTT. As protein: CAISGLGAEAFF.

V and J are TRBV18 and TRBJ2-7; the D gene is possibly TRBD2 (5 bases). Deletions cut 6 bases from V and 2 bases from J, with 14 bases between. The germline V gene encodes CDR1 KGHSH and CDR2 LQKENI. The CDR3 extends over 14 amino acids. The CDR3, as DNA: TGTGCCAGCTCGAAGTTCGGAGCGGCCTACGAGCAGTACTTC. As protein: CASSKFGAAYEQYF.

The CDR3 bases are TGTGCCAGCAGAAATGGACTAGCGGTCTACAATGAGCAGTTCTTC. This encodes CASRNGLAVYNEQFF. The chain couples TRBV2 to TRBJ2-1; TRBD2 matches at 10 bases. Germline lookup yields CDR1 SNHLY and CDR2 FYNNEI. The trim removed 6 bases at V and 3 bases at J, leaving 5 bases unmatched. This CDR3 is 15 amino acids long.